Following are 29 T cell receptor beta chains from one sample sequenced in a study of T cell repertoires in cytomegalovirus infection. TCRdb itself ran the reads through MiXCR, one entry per CDR3 protein. This sample carries about 100,000 distinct CDR3 sequences, about 17% of them seen once, and the ten largest clones take about 8.8%. The sequenced sample was PBMCs. These receptors all come from a human donor in good health (CMV status not recorded). Some clones in this sample may be carry-over from other donors' samples.

This clonotype showed up just a few times. The chain has TRBV2 and TRBJ1-5; 9 nucleotides agree with TRBD1. Germline CDR1 SNHLY, CDR2 FYNNEI. CDR3 length equals 16 residues. V was clipped by 0 bases and J by 4 bases; unmatched bases: 4. For the CDR3, the DNA is TGTGCCAGCAGTGAAGCCAGAGACAGGGGGAATCAGCCCCAGCATTTT. It translates to CASSEARDRGNQPQHF. Drawing the rest from reference TRBV2 and TRBJ1-5, the complete variable domain is EPEVTQTPSHQVTQMGQEVILRCVPISNHLYFYWYRQILGQKVEFLVSFYNNEISEKSEIFDDQFSVERPDGSNFTLKIRSTKLEDSAMYFCASSEARDRGNQPQHFGDGTRLSIL.

This sequence joins TRBV6-4 and TRBJ1-6, with 7 bases aligning to TRBD1. After removal of 0 bases from V and 7 bases from J, the junction contained 3 bases not matched to a gene. The CDR3 loop spans 15 amino acids. Germline-derived CDR1 and CDR2 are MRHNA and SNTAGT. The CDR3 bases are TGTGCCAGCAGTGACTCGAGACAGGGAAATTCACCCCTCCACTTT. It is translated as CASSDSRQGNSPLHF.

This clonotype was observed at least ten times. The V call is TRBV7-2, the J call TRBJ1-3; 8 bases match TRBD1. V trimming: 5 bases; J trimming: 4 bases; junction bases outside the gene matches: 7. Looked up from germline, CDR1 is SGHTA and CDR2 is FQGNSA. The CDR3 totals 15 residues. CDR3 DNA sequence: TGTGCCAGCAGCCCTTCGGACAGGGAGGGAAACACCATATATTTT. Protein: CASSPSDREGNTIYF.

There are many counts of this clonotype. V and J are TRBV12-3 or TRBV12-4 and TRBJ1-1, with 10 bases lining up with TRBD1. The J segment lost 5 bases and the V segment lost 6 bases, leaving 9 bases of the junction unmatched. This CDR3 contains 15 residues. This CDR3 reads CASRPGTGDWTEAFF. CDR3 bases: TGTGCCAGCAGACCCGGGACAGGGGACTGGACTGAAGCTTTCTTT.

The chain combines TRBV14 with TRBJ2-5; D is unclear. V was cut by 0 bases and J by 2 bases, with 10 bases left in between. Germline CDR1 and CDR2: SGHDN and FVKESK. This CDR3 spans 15 amino acids. The CDR3 sequence: CASSQDLGWQETQYF. In DNA form, the CDR3 reads TGTGCCAGCAGCCAAGATCTAGGATGGCAAGAGACCCAGTACTTC.

As to this clonotype: A read error may be the cause here, since a much bigger clone is one base away. The rearrangement joins TRBV12-3 or TRBV12-4 to TRBJ1-1; TRBD1 aligns across 7 bases. The CDR3 loop spans 14 amino acids. J was trimmed by 2 bases and V by 7 bases; bases with no gene match: 7. CDR3 loop: CASNPGQSNTEAFF. DNA for the CDR3: TGTGCCAGCAACCCGGGACAGTCCAACACTGAAGCTTTCTTT.

This clonotype has ten or more counts. The J gene is TRBJ2-7, the V gene TRBV6-5; 8 positions agree with TRBD1. Germline CDR1 reads MNHEY; CDR2 reads SVGAGI. With 2 bases clipped from V and 3 bases from J, the junction kept 3 bases outside the gene matches. This CDR3 spans 14 amino acids. CDR3 sequence: CASSYRDRIYEQYF. The DNA for the CDR3 is TGTGCCAGCAGTTACCGGGACAGGATCTACGAGCAGTACTTC.

This clonotype was seen a single time. The chain uses TRBV5-1 and TRBJ1-2, with TRBD1 matching over 9 bases. CDR1 is SGHRS, CDR2 YFSETQ, per germline. The CDR3 covers 15 residues. Trimming took 0 bases from V and 8 from J; bases not matched to a gene: 8. CDR3 loop: CASSLAGTGGMGYTF. In DNA form, the CDR3 reads TGCGCCAGCAGCTTGGCCGGAACAGGGGGCATGGGCTACACCTTC.

This clonotype showed up many times. The CDR3 DNA is TGCAGCGTTAAAGGGGTATCCAGGGGAGGGACAGATACGCAGTATTTT. Translating gives CSVKGVSRGGTDTQYF. V gene TRBV29-1 combines with J gene TRBJ2-3; D is possibly TRBD2 (7 bases). This CDR3 has 16 amino acids. Trimming shortened V by 5 bases and J by 3 bases, and 21 bases separated the two germline ends. In germline, CDR1 is SQVTM, CDR2 ANQGSEA.

V is TRBV14 and J is TRBJ1-6, with D maybe TRBD1 (6 bases). Trimming removed 7 bases from V and 0 bases from J, with 13 bases in between. Germline loops: CDR1 SGHDN, CDR2 FVKESK. The CDR3 spans 16 residues. The chain's CDR3 is CASKGGSSSYNSPLHF. As DNA, the CDR3 is TGTGCCAGCAAAGGGGGATCGAGCTCCTATAATTCACCCCTCCACTTT.

This rearrangement joins TRBV6-1 to TRBJ1-6, with D possibly TRBD1 on 6 matching bases. Between the trimmed V and J ends, which lost 3 bases and 7 bases, there was a span of 13 bases. The CDR3 has 15 residues. Germline CDR1 and CDR2: MNHNS and SASEGT. The DNA of the CDR3 is TGTGCCAGCAGTGATGCCATCCAGGGGAATTCACCCCTCCACTTT. It codes for CASSDAIQGNSPLHF.

A note on this clonotype: This may arise from a read error, as a much more abundant clone is one base away. The final CDR3 position lacks the conserved phenylalanine or tryptophan, pointing to a likely read error. The J gene is TRBJ1-4, the V gene TRBV2; the D gene is possibly TRBD1 (6 bases). The CDR3 is 17 amino acids. V shed 6 bases and J shed 7 bases, with 24 bases lying between them. From germline, CDR1 is SNHLY and CDR2 FYNNEI. CDR3 in DNA: TGTGCCAGCAGGAACCTGGCCTACAGGGTCAGGGGTGAAAAACTGTTTTCT. Its protein product is CASRNLAYRVRGEKLFS.

In its sample, this clonotype was seen a few times. The chain links TRBV12-3 or TRBV12-4 to TRBJ2-7; 8 nucleotides match TRBD2. The CDR3 length is 15 residues. V lost 2 bases and J lost 1; bases outside the gene matches: 4. The CDR3 sequence is CASSLSQRGSYEQYF. The CDR3 DNA follows: TGTGCCAGCAGTTTAAGCCAGCGGGGGTCCTACGAGCAGTACTTC.

This clonotype was counted only a few times. The CDR3 coding sequence is TGCAGTGCTCGACCTCTGGCGGGGGGTAACCAAGAGACCCAGTACTTC. This codes for CSARPLAGGNQETQYF. V and J are TRBV20-1 and TRBJ2-5; 8 bases are shared with TRBD2. After removal of 5 bases from V and 0 bases from J, the junction contained 11 bases not matched to a gene. Looked up from germline, CDR1 is DFQATT and CDR2 is SNEGSKA (reference sequence). There are 16 residues in the CDR3.

In its sample, this clonotype was seen a few times. The V call is TRBV7-9, the J call TRBJ1-5; tentative D call: TRBD1 (5 bases). Trimming removed 1 base from V and 6 bases from J, with 10 bases in between. CDR3 length equals 14 residues. CDR1 and CDR2 from the germline V gene are SEHNR and FQNEAQ (reference sequence). As DNA, the CDR3 is TGTGCCAGCAGCTTAGGGGGGGACGGTCAGCCCCAGCATTTT. As protein: CASSLGGDGQPQHF.

The table lists this clonotype with many counts. The chain combines TRBV7-2 with TRBJ2-7; tentatively, D is TRBD1 (6 bases). CDR3 length equals 14 residues. The germline gives CDR1 SGHTA, CDR2 FQGNSA. Trimming took off 5 bases at V and 1 base at J, with 12 bases between the two ends. The CDR3 nucleotides read TGTGCCAGCAGCCCTCGACAGGTATCCTACGAGCAGTACTTC. As protein: CASSPRQVSYEQYF.

This clonotype was seen at least ten times. The chain recombines TRBV7-2 with TRBJ1-2, with TRBD1 as a possible D gene (5 bases). This CDR3 comprises 16 residues. Germline values: CDR1 SGHTA, CDR2 FQGNSA. Trimming pared 5 bases from V and 6 bases from J, leaving 22 bases between. Here the CDR3 DNA reads TGTGCCAGCAGCCAGCATTCCAGGGACGGGTTCCATGGCTACACCTTC. Its protein is CASSQHSRDGFHGYTF.

This sequence joins TRBV20-1 and TRBJ1-5; D is possibly TRBD1 (6 bases). The V end was cut by 6 bases, the J end by 7 bases, with 13 bases between. The germline CDR1 and CDR2 sequences are DFQATT and SNEGSKA (reference sequence). The length of the CDR3 is 12 residues. The CDR3 nucleotides read TGCAGTGCGCAATCAGGGGTGCAGCCCCAGCATTTT. It specifies CSAQSGVQPQHF.

This clonotype came up a few times. The CDR3 bases are TGCAGCGCCGAGGGGCAGGGAGGGGCCTATGGCTACACCTTC. Translated: CSAEGQGGAYGYTF. The chain couples TRBV29-1 to TRBJ1-2, with TRBD1 as a possible D gene (5 bases). V was shortened by 7 bases and J by 4 bases, with 19 bases between the two germline ends. The CDR3 has 14 amino acids. Germline-derived CDR1 and CDR2 are SQVTM and ANQGSEA.

The V gene is TRBV29-1, the J gene TRBJ2-2, with D hard to call. V lost 3 bases and J lost 1, with 6 bases in between. This CDR3 comprises 13 residues. The germline V gene encodes CDR1 SQVTM and CDR2 ANQGSEA. The CDR3 loop is CSVDAGNTGELFF. The CDR3 nucleotides read TGCAGCGTTGACGCAGGGAACACCGGGGAGCTGTTTTTT.

This clonotype appeared a few times. The chain joins TRBV12-5 to TRBJ2-5; no definite D call. V shed 8 bases and J shed 5 bases, with 30 bases lying between them. Germline V lookup: CDR1 LGHNT, CDR2 FRNRAP. The CDR3 is 18 residues long. CDR3 protein: CASIPSRMAASTRETQYF. The CDR3 DNA sequence: TGTGCTAGTATCCCTTCCAGGATGGCGGCGTCAACGCGGGAGACCCAGTACTTC.

To note about this clonotype: A single base separates this from a much larger clone, so it may be a read error. The chain employs TRBV7-6 and TRBJ1-1; weak D call: TRBD1 (6 bases). CDR1 and CDR2 from the germline V gene are SGHVS and FNYEAQ. The V and J ends lost 2 bases and 5 bases respectively, with 12 bases between them. This CDR3 has 14 amino acids. The CDR3 reads CASSLSGGQTEAFF. Written as DNA, the CDR3 is TGTGCCAGCAGCTTATCGGGGGGGCAGACTGAAGCTTTCTTT.

This clonotype was recorded at least ten times. This sequence joins TRBV5-8 and TRBJ1-4, with TRBD1 identical over 9 bases. CDR3 length: 15 amino acids. Trimming took 4 bases from V and 2 from J; bases not matched to a gene: 3. Germline V gene data show CDR1 as SGHTS and CDR2 as YDEGEE. The CDR3 sequence: CASSPGQGTNEKLFF. The CDR3 DNA is TGTGCCAGCAGCCCGGGACAGGGCACTAATGAAAAACTGTTTTTT. The full variable domain, with the rest looked up from reference TRBV5-8 and TRBJ1-4, is EAGVTQSPTHLIKTRGQQATLRCSPISGHTSVYWYQQALGLGLQFLLWYDEGEERNRGNFPPRFSGRQFPNYSSELNVNALELEDSALYLCASSPGQGTNEKLFFGSGTQLSVL.

The rearrangement links TRBV3-1 to TRBJ1-1; D gene ambiguous. V shed 1 base and J shed 0 bases, with 6 bases lying between them. From germline, CDR1 is LGHDT and CDR2 YNNKEL (reference sequence). The CDR3 is 14 residues long. CDR3 in DNA: TGTGCCAGCAGCCAAGTACTTTTGAACACTGAAGCTTTCTTT. Amino acids: CASSQVLLNTEAFF.

The table lists this clonotype with a few counts. The chain's CDR3 is CAWTPRVNTEAFF. DNA of the CDR3: TGTGCCTGGACCCCCAGGGTGAACACTGAAGCTTTCTTT. The V call is TRBV30, the J call TRBJ1-1, with D possibly TRBD1 on 5 matching bases. With 4 bases removed from V and 0 bases from J, the gap between germline ends came to 9 bases. Germline CDR1 reads GTSNPN; CDR2 reads SVGIG (reference sequence). CDR3 length: 13 residues.

This clonotype was picked up many times. The chain recombines TRBV6-1 with TRBJ2-5; D remains ambiguous. The CDR3 is 11 amino acids. Trimming pared 6 bases from V and 4 bases from J, leaving 6 bases between. Germline V lookup: CDR1 MNHNS, CDR2 SASEGT. The CDR3 nucleotides read TGTGCCAGCAGGAGACGAGAGACCCAGTACTTC. Its protein is CASRRRETQYF.

This clonotype was picked up many times. This chain links TRBV7-2 with TRBJ2-1, with 7 bases matching TRBD1. V gave up 7 bases and J gave up 7 bases; unmatched junction bases: 13. The CDR3 has 15 residues. Per germline, CDR1 SGHTA and CDR2 FQGNSA. CDR3 bases: TGTGCCAGCACCCTACAGGGGCCGTTACAGAATGAGCAGTTCTTC. Translation gives CASTLQGPLQNEQFF. Complete variable domain (other parts from reference TRBV7-2 and TRBJ2-1): GAGVSQSPSNKVTEKGKDVELRCDPISGHTALYWYRQSLGQGLEFLIYFQGNSAPDKSGLPSDRFSAERTGGSVSTLTIQRTQQEDSAVYLCASTLQGPLQNEQFFGPGTRLTVL.

In regard to this clonotype: The junction departs from the called germline gene at one end, perhaps through a read error. V and J are TRBV6-2 or TRBV6-3 and TRBJ2-7; D may be TRBD1 (6 bases). The CDR3 totals 13 residues. Germline lookup yields CDR1 MNHEY and CDR2 SVGEGT. For the CDR3, the DNA is TGTGCCAGCAGGAGGACAGTCTCCTGCGAGCAGTACTTC. Amino acid sequence: CASRRTVSCEQYF.

This chain connects TRBV2 to TRBJ2-7; D gene ambiguous. This CDR3 has 12 residues. The germline V gene encodes CDR1 SNHLY and CDR2 FYNNEI. Trimming took 1 base from V and 3 from J, leaving 4 bases between them. The CDR3 protein is CASSEVSYEQYF. DNA of the CDR3: TGTGCCAGCAGTGAAGTGAGCTACGAGCAGTACTTC. Full variable domain (missing parts from reference TRBV2 and TRBJ2-7): EPEVTQTPSHQVTQMGQEVILRCVPISNHLYFYWYRQILGQKVEFLVSFYNNEISEKSEIFDDQFSVERPDGSNFTLKIRSTKLEDSAMYFCASSEVSYEQYFGPGTRLTVT.